A single sample gave rise to the 3 T cell receptor beta chains below, sequenced in a study of tumor-infiltrating lymphocytes in localized non-small cell lung cancer. Profiling relied on immunoSEQ multiplex PCR, and the TCRdb table lists in-frame clones only, not all of them. This sample carries around 7,100 clones, roughly three fifths of them seen once, and the ten largest clones take about 13%. Sequencing was done on a sample of uninvolved lung tissue not adjacent to the tumor. These receptors came from a human donor with non-small cell lung cancer.

The chain joins TRBV4-1 to TRBJ1-1; TRBD1 is a possible D gene (6 bases). Germline lookup yields CDR1 MGHRA and CDR2 YSYEKL. V lost 4 bases to trimming and J lost 1 base, with 13 bases between them. The length of the CDR3 is 15 residues. CDR3 coding DNA: TGCGCCAGCAGCCCGGCGGGACATAAGAACACTGAAGCTTTCTTT. Protein: CASSPAGHKNTEAFF.

This clone was seen a handful of times. The chain is built from TRBV14 and TRBJ2-1; D is undetermined. The germline V and J ends were trimmed by 0 bases and 7 bases, with 10 bases remaining between them. This CDR3 comprises 14 residues. From germline, CDR1 is SGHDN and CDR2 FVKESK. CDR3 residues: CASSQDLGNNEQFF. For the CDR3, the DNA is TGTGCCAGCAGCCAAGATCTGGGGAATAATGAGCAGTTCTTC.

This clone was observed once. The chain has TRBV7-7 and TRBJ2-5, with 8 bases aligning to TRBD1. Germline trimming cut 4 bases from V and 4 bases from J; bases unmatched to any gene: 8. CDR3 length equals 15 residues. Germline-derived CDR1 and CDR2 are SSHAT and FNYEAQ (reference sequence). The CDR3 reads CASSSGTGLRETQYF. DNA for the CDR3: TGTGCCAGCAGCTCCGGGACAGGCCTTCGAGAGACCCAGTACTTC. The complete variable domain, with remaining parts taken from reference TRBV7-7 and TRBJ2-5, reads GAGVSQSPRYKVTKRGQDVTLRCDPISSHATLYWYQQALGQGPEFLTYFNYEAQPDKSGLPSDRFSAERPEGSISTLTIQRTEQRDSAMYRCASSSGTGLRETQYFGPGTRLLVL.